One sample yielded the 2 T cell receptor beta chains listed below, sequenced in a study of T cell changes during pregnancy in multiple sclerosis. Produced via immunoSEQ multiplex PCR; TCRdb's table is partial and in-frame only. The sample lists some 60,000 clones; around 93% were seen once. Sequencing was performed on peripheral blood, taken after pregnancy. All receptors come from a female donor in good health, enrolled as a control in a pregnancy study.

The chain employs TRBV5-6 and TRBJ2-7; a possible D gene is TRBD2 (5 bases). Germline loops: CDR1 SGHDT, CDR2 YYEEEE. Trimming removed 2 bases at V and 3 bases at J, with 15 bases between. The CDR3 has 15 residues. CDR3 nucleotide sequence: TGTGCCAGCAGCTTAAAGGGAGTTCCTTACTACGAGCAGTACTTC. Its protein is CASSLKGVPYYEQYF.

This chain links TRBV19 with TRBJ2-3; the match to TRBD2 covers 8 bases. This CDR3 contains 14 residues. The germline CDR1 and CDR2 sequences are LNHDA and SQIVND (reference sequence). Trimming removed 4 bases from V and 2 bases from J; junction bases left unmatched: 2. Here the CDR3 reads CASSRTSSTDTQYF. CDR3 DNA: TGTGCCAGTAGTAGGACTAGCTCCACAGATACGCAGTATTTT.